The 17 T cell receptor beta chains in this list originate from one sample, sequenced in a study of OX40 agonist ivuxolimab in advanced cancers. The table came from immunoSEQ multiplex PCR; TCRdb's copy has only in-frame clones and leaves some out. The sample carries tens of thousands of clones, roughly 84% recorded once. This specimen consisted of CD4+ or CD8+ T cells sorted from blood, obtained in a trial of the OX40 agonist ivuxolimab. These receptor sequences come from an adult with an advanced solid tumor such as melanoma, head and neck, liver or kidney cancer.

This clone was seen once. This chain links TRBV5-1 with TRBJ1-1, with D possibly being TRBD1 (6 bases). The V and J ends lost 4 bases and 0 bases respectively, with 13 bases between them. CDR1 is SGHRS and CDR2 is YFSETQ in the germline V gene. The CDR3 runs 15 residues. The CDR3 loop reads CASSLGGYMNTEAFF. The CDR3 bases are TGCGCCAGCAGCCTAGGGGGGTATATGAACACTGAAGCTTTCTTT. Full variable domain (rest looked up from reference TRBV5-1 and TRBJ1-1): KAGVTQTPRYLIKTRGQQVTLSCSPISGHRSVSWYQQTPGQGLQFLFEYFSETQRNKGNFPGRFSGRQFSNSRSEMNVSTLELGDSALYLCASSLGGYMNTEAFFGQGTRLTVV.

The chain recombines TRBV5-5 with TRBJ1-1, with TRBD1 identical over 8 bases. Trimming took 2 bases from V and 6 from J; bases not matched to a gene: 6. The CDR3 is 14 residues long. CDR1 and CDR2 from the germline V gene are SGHKS and YYEKEE (reference sequence). The chain's CDR3 is CASSFGQGGPEAFF. The CDR3, as DNA: TGTGCCAGCAGCTTTGGACAGGGAGGGCCTGAAGCTTTCTTT.

This sequence joins TRBV6-5 and TRBJ1-5; maybe TRBD1 (5 bases). CDR3 length equals 13 residues. Per the germline V gene, CDR1 is MNHEY and CDR2 is SVGAGI. The ends were cut back, 7 bases at V and 5 bases at J, with 12 bases in the middle. Here the CDR3 DNA reads TGTGCCAGCACACTCCTGGGGGATCAGCCCCAGCATTTT. Protein sequence: CASTLLGDQPQHF.

V and J are TRBV5-1 and TRBJ2-6; unclear D gene. The CDR3 is 17 amino acids. Germline-derived CDR1 and CDR2 are SGHRS and YFSETQ. V lost 0 bases and J lost 0, with 10 bases in between. The CDR3 coding sequence is TGCGCCAGCAGCTTGGACAGATTAAGCTCTGGGGCCAACGTCCTGACTTTC. Translating it yields CASSLDRLSSGANVLTF.

The rearrangement uses TRBV6-5 and TRBJ1-4; 8 positions match TRBD1. Germline loops: CDR1 MNHEY, CDR2 SVGAGI. The CDR3 contains 16 residues. V gave up 2 bases and J gave up 3 bases; unmatched junction bases: 5. This CDR3 is CASSYPPGQANEKLFF. The CDR3 nucleotides read TGTGCCAGCAGTTACCCACCGGGACAGGCTAATGAAAAACTGTTTTTT.

The chain links TRBV7-9 to TRBJ2-7; D is perhaps TRBD1 (6 bases). V lost 2 bases and J 4 bases, leaving 6 bases between the germline ends. Germline CDR1 SEHNR, CDR2 FQNEAQ (reference sequence). CDR3 length: 12 residues. This CDR3 is CASSLQGYEQYF. Written as DNA, the CDR3 is TGTGCCAGCAGCTTACAGGGGTACGAGCAGTACTTC.

The gene calls are TRBV11-2 and TRBJ1-3; D remains unclear. This CDR3 contains 15 residues. V was trimmed by 2 bases and J by 0 bases, leaving 8 bases between them. The germline CDR1 and CDR2 sequences are SGHAT and FQNNGV. The CDR3 here is CASSLSPASGNTIYF. The CDR3 DNA reads TGTGCCAGCAGCTTAAGTCCGGCCTCTGGAAACACCATATATTTT.

The chain recombines TRBV28 with TRBJ1-5; D is ambiguous. Germline V gene lookup returns CDR1 MDHEN and CDR2 SYDVKM. V lost 3 bases, J lost 5 bases, and 14 bases lay in between. This CDR3 region has 15 residues. The CDR3 region has the DNA TGTGCCAGCAGTTTTGATACGAATTTGGATCAGCCCCAGCATTTT. The encoded protein is CASSFDTNLDQPQHF.

The chain employs TRBV5-1 and TRBJ2-7, with D possibly matching TRBD1 (6 bases). Germline V CDR1 and CDR2: SGHRS, YFSETQ. Between the trimmed V and J ends, which lost 4 bases and 0 bases, there was a span of 14 bases. The CDR3 sequence is 15 residues long. The CDR3 spells CASSKQGGGSYEQYF. The CDR3 nucleotides read TGCGCCAGCAGCAAACAGGGTGGAGGCTCCTACGAGCAGTACTTC.

J is TRBJ2-1 and V is TRBV7-9; D is perhaps TRBD1 (6 bases). Germline V gene sequence: CDR1 SEHNR, CDR2 FQNEAQ (reference sequence). Trimming left V 5 bases short and J 1 base short, with 24 bases between. This CDR3 spans 19 amino acids. The CDR3 is CASSQLKSTGMISYNEQFF. The CDR3 nucleotides are TGTGCCAGCAGCCAATTAAAAAGTACAGGGATGATTTCCTACAATGAGCAGTTCTTC. Variable domain in full (rest from reference TRBV7-9 and TRBJ2-1): DTGVSQNPRHKITKRGQNVTFRCDPISEHNRLYWYRQTLGQGPEFLTYFQNEAQLEKSRLLSDRFSAERPKGSFSTLEIQRTEQGDSAMYLCASSQLKSTGMISYNEQFFGPGTRLTVL.

V gene TRBV2 combines with J gene TRBJ1-1, with D uncertain. The V end lost 7 bases, the J end lost 4 bases, and 13 bases lay between the germline ends. Germline V gives CDR1 SNHLY, CDR2 FYNNEI. The CDR3 consists of 13 residues. The DNA of the CDR3 is TGTGCCAGCACCTACGCGGCGGCCACTGAAGCTTTCTTT. It codes for CASTYAAATEAFF.

The chain couples TRBV9 to TRBJ2-2; D unclear. Germline V CDR1 and CDR2: SGDLS, YYNGEE. This CDR3 spans 12 amino acids. V shed 0 bases and J shed 6 bases, with 3 bases lying between them. CDR3 residues: CASSVDAGELFF. In nucleotides, the CDR3 is TGTGCCAGCAGCGTAGACGCCGGGGAGCTGTTTTTT.

The gene calls are TRBV7-2 and TRBJ2-3, with D possibly TRBD2 on 7 matching bases. Germline V gene lookup returns CDR1 SGHTA and CDR2 FQGNSA. Trimming took 0 bases from V and 4 from J, leaving 14 bases between them. The CDR3 consists of 16 residues. This CDR3 is CASSLAGGQLADTQYF. The CDR3 DNA is TGTGCCAGCAGCTTAGCGGGGGGGCAGTTAGCAGATACGCAGTATTTT.

This sequence joins TRBV28 and TRBJ2-7; D gene uncertain. This CDR3 has 14 residues. CDR1 is MDHEN, CDR2 SYDVKM, per germline. V was cut by 1 base and J by 4 bases, with 11 bases left in between. CDR3 region: CASSLSGQIYEQYF. CDR3 DNA sequence: TGTGCCAGCAGTTTATCGGGCCAAATATACGAGCAGTACTTC.

This clone has a single count. This chain connects TRBV7-6 to TRBJ1-2; the match to TRBD1 covers 8 bases. Germline values: CDR1 SGHVS, CDR2 FNYEAQ. Trimming removed 5 bases from V and 7 bases from J; junction bases left unmatched: 12. CDR3 size: 15 residues. The CDR3 DNA reads as TGTGCCAGCAGCCTGACGACAGGGGATCAGCGTGGCTACACCTTC. Amino acid sequence: CASSLTTGDQRGYTF.

This sequence joins TRBV25-1 and TRBJ1-5; no reliable D call. With 2 bases removed from V and 5 bases from J, the gap between germline ends came to 10 bases. The length of the CDR3 is 14 residues. Germline loops: CDR1 MGHDK, CDR2 SYGVNS. Written as DNA, the CDR3 is TGTGCCAGCAGTGAAGGGGTGGGTTATCAGCCCCAGCATTTT. Translation gives CASSEGVGYQPQHF.

The chain joins TRBV15 to TRBJ2-3; 11 nucleotides align to TRBD2. This CDR3 spans 18 amino acids. The V and J ends lost 3 bases and 1 base, in that order; junction bases with no gene match: 9. Germline V gene sequence: CDR1 LNHNV, CDR2 YYDKDF (reference sequence). The chain's CDR3 is CATSSLLAGELGTDTQYF. CDR3 bases: TGTGCCACCAGCAGCCTACTAGCGGGAGAATTGGGCACAGATACGCAGTATTTT.